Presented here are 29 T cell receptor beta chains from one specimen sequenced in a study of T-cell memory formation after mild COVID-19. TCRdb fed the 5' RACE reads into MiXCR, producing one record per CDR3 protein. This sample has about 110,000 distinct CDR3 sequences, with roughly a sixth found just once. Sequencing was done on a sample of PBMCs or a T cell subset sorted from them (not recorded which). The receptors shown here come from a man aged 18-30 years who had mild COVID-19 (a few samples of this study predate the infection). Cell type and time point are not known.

DNA of the CDR3: TGTGCCAGCAGCCAAGCAGGGGCGAACATTCAGTACTTC. This translates into CASSQAGANIQYF. V gene TRBV3-1 combines with J gene TRBJ2-4; tentatively, D is TRBD1 (6 bases). Trimming took off 1 base at V and 7 bases at J, with 8 bases between the two ends. CDR3 length: 13 amino acids. Germline V gene lookup returns CDR1 LGHDT and CDR2 YNNKEL (reference sequence).

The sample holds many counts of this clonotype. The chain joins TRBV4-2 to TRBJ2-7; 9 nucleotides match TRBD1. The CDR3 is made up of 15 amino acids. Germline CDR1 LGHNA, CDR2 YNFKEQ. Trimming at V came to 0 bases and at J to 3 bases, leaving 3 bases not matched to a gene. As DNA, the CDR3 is TGTGCCAGCAGCCAAGAAGGGACAGGGTACTACGAGCAGTACTTC. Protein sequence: CASSQEGTGYYEQYF.

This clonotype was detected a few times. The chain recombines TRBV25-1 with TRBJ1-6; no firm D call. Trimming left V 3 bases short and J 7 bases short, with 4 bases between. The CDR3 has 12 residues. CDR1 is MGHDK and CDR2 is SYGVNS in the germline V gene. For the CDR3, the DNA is TGTGCCAGCAGTGAGGGGAATTCACCCCTCCACTTT. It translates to CASSEGNSPLHF. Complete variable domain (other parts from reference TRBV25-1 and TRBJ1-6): EADIYQTPRYLVIGTGKKITLECSQTMGHDKMYWYQQDPGMELHLIHYSYGVNSTEKGDLSSESTVSRIRTEHFPLTLESARPSHTSQYLCASSEGNSPLHFGNGTRLTVT.

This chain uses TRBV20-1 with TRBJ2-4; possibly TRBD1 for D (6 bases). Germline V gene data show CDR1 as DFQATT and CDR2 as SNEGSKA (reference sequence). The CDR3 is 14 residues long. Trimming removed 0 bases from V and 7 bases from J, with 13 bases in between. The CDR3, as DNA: TGCAGTGCTAGAGAAAGGGGGAGCGCTAACATTCAGTACTTC. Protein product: CSARERGSANIQYF.

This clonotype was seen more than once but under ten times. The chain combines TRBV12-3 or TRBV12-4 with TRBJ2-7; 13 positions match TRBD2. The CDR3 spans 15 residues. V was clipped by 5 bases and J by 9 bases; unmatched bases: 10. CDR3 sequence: CASSPLTSGGLGQYF. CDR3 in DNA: TGTGCCAGCAGTCCGTTGACTAGCGGGGGGCTGGGGCAGTACTTC.

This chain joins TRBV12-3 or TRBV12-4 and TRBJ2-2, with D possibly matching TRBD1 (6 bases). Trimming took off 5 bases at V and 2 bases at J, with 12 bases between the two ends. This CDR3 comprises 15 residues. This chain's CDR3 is CASSPGVVNTGELFF. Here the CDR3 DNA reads TGTGCCAGCAGTCCAGGGGTCGTAAACACCGGGGAGCTGTTTTTT.

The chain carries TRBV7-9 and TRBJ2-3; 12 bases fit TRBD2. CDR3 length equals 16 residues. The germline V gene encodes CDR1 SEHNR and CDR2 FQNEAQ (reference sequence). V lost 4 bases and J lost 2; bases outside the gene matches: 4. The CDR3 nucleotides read TGTGCCAGCAGCTCCGGACTAGCGGGACCCACAGATACGCAGTATTTT. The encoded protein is CASSSGLAGPTDTQYF.

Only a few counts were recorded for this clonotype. The chain's CDR3 is CASSPQLGAFF. DNA of the CDR3: TGTGCCAGCAGTCCCCAGTTGGGGGCTTTCTTT. V and J are TRBV12-3 or TRBV12-4 and TRBJ1-1; D is unresolved. The CDR3 length is 11 residues. With 5 bases removed from V and 11 bases from J, the gap between germline ends came to 12 bases.

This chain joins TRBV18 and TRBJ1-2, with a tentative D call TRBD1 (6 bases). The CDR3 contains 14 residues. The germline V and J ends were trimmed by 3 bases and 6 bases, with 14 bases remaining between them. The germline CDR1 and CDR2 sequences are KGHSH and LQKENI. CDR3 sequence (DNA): TGTGCCAGCTCACCTGGAGGGGCAGGGGATGGCTACACCTTC. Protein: CASSPGGAGDGYTF.

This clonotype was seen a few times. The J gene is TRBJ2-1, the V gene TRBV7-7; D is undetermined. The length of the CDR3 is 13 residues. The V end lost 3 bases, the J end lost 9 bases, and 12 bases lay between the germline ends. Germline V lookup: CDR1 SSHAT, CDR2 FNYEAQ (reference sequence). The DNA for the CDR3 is TGTGCCAGCAGCTTCTCCTCGGGCTTTGAGCAGTTCTTC. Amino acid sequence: CASSFSSGFEQFF.

DNA of the CDR3: TGCGCCAGCAGCTCCCCGGACAGTCTCTTGGGAGAGACCCAGTACTTC. Protein: CASSSPDSLLGETQYF. The chain recombines TRBV5-1 with TRBJ2-5; D perhaps matches TRBD1 (6 bases). CDR1 and CDR2 (germline): SGHRS, YFSETQ. Trimming left V 3 bases short and J 4 bases short, with 19 bases between. This CDR3 spans 16 amino acids. The variable domain in full, with the rest retrieved from reference TRBV5-1 and TRBJ2-5, is KAGVTQTPRYLIKTRGQQVTLSCSPISGHRSVSWYQQTPGQGLQFLFEYFSETQRNKGNFPGRFSGRQFSNSRSEMNVSTLELGDSALYLCASSSPDSLLGETQYFGPGTRLLVL.

The CDR3 loop reads CSASNRGEVAFF. In DNA form, the CDR3 reads TGCAGTGCTTCCAACAGGGGAGAAGTAGCTTTCTTT. The gene calls are TRBV20-1 and TRBJ1-1; 7 positions agree with TRBD1. Trimming took 5 bases from V and 10 from J; bases not matched to a gene: 10. Germline-derived CDR1 and CDR2 are DFQATT and SNEGSKA (reference sequence). The CDR3 is made up of 12 amino acids.

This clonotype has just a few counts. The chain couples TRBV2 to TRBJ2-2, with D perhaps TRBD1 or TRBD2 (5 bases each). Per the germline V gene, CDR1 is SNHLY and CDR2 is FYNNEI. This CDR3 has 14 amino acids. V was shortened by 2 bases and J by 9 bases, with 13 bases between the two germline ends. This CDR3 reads CASSESVGDRELFF. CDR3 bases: TGTGCCAGCAGTGAATCGGTGGGGGACCGGGAGCTGTTTTTT.

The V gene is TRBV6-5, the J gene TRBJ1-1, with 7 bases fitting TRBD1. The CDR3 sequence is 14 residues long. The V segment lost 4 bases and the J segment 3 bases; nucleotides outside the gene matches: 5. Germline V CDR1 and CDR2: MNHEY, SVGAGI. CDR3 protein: CASSSGQDYTEAFF. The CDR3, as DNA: TGTGCCAGCAGTTCAGGACAGGACTACACTGAAGCTTTCTTT.

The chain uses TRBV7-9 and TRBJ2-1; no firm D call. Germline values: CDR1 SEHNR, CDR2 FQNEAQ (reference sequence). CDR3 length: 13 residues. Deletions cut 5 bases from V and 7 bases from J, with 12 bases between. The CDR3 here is CASSLGVGNEQFF. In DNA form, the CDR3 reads TGTGCCAGCAGCCTGGGCGTCGGTAATGAGCAGTTCTTC.

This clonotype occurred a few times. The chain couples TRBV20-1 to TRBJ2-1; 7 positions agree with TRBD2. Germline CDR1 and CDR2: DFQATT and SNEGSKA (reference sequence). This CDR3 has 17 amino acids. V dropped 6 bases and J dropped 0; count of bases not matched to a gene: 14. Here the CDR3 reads CSAGRAGLADSYNEQFF. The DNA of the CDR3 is TGCAGTGCAGGGCGGGCGGGGCTAGCGGACTCCTACAATGAGCAGTTCTTC.

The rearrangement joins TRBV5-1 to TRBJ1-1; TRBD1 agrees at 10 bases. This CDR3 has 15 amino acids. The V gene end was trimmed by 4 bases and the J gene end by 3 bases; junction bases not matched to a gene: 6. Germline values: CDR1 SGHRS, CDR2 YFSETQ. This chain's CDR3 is CASSPTGTGDTEAFF. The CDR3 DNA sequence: TGCGCCAGCAGCCCAACCGGGACAGGGGACACTGAAGCTTTCTTT.

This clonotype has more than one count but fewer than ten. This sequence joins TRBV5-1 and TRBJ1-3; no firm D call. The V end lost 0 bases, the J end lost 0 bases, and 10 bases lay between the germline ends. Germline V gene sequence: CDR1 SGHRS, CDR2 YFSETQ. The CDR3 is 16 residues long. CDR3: CASSLGYRSSGNTIYF. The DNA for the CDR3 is TGCGCCAGCAGCTTGGGTTACCGGAGCTCTGGAAACACCATATATTTT.

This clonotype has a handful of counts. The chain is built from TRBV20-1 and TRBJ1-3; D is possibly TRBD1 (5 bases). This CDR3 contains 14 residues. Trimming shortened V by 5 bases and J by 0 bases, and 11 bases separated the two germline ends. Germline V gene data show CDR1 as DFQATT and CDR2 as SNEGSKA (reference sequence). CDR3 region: CSAGDLSSGNTIYF. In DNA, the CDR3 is TGCAGTGCTGGGGACTTGTCCTCTGGAAACACCATATATTTT.

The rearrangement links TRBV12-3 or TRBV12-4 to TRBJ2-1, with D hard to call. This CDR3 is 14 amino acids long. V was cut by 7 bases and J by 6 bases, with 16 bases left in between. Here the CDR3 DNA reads TGTGCCAGCAAAAGGGCCAGTTCATCCAATGAGCAGTTCTTC. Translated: CASKRASSSNEQFF.

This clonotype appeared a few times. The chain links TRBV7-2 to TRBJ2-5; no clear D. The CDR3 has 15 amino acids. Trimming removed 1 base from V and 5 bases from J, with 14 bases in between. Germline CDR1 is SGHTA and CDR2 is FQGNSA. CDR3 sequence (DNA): TGTGCCAGCAGCTTAGACACCCGAAGGGTGGAGACCCAGTACTTC. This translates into CASSLDTRRVETQYF.

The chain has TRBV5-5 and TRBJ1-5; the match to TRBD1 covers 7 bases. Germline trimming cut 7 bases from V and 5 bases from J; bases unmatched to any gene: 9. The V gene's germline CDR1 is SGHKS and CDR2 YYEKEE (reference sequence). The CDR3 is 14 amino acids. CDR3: CASHGDREDQPQHF. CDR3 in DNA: TGTGCCAGCCATGGAGACAGGGAAGATCAGCCCCAGCATTTT.

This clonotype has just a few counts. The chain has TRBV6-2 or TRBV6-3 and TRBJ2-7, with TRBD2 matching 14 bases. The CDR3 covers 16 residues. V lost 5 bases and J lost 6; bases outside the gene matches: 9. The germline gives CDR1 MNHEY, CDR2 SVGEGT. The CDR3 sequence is CASSRRTSGGYPEQYF. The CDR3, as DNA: TGTGCCAGCAGTCGCCGGACTAGCGGGGGGTACCCCGAGCAGTACTTC.

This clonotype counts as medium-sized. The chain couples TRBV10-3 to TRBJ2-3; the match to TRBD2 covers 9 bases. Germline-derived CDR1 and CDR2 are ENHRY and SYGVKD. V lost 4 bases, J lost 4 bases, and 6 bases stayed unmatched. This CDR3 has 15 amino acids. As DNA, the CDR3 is TGTGCCATCAGTGGTACTAGCGGGTCTCCAGATACGCAGTATTTT. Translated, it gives CAISGTSGSPDTQYF.

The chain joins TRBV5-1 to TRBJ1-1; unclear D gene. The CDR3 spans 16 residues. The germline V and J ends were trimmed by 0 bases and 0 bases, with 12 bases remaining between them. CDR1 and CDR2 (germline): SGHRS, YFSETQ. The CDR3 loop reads CASSLVGASLNTEAFF. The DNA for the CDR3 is TGCGCCAGCAGCTTGGTCGGTGCTTCCCTGAACACTGAAGCTTTCTTT.

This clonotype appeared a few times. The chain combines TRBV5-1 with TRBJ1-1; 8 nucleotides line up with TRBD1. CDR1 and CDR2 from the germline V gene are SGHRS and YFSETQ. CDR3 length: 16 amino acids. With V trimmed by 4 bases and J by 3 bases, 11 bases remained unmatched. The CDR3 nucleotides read TGCGCCAGCAGCCCAGGACAGGGTACAACTTACACTGAAGCTTTCTTT. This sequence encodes CASSPGQGTTYTEAFF.

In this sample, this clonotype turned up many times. The DNA for the CDR3 is TGCGCCAGCAGCTTCTCGGTGGACACAGATACGCAGTATTTT. Protein sequence: CASSFSVDTDTQYF. The chain employs TRBV5-1 and TRBJ2-3; D remains ambiguous. Germline V gene lookup returns CDR1 SGHRS and CDR2 YFSETQ. The CDR3 extends over 14 amino acids. The ends were cut back, 2 bases at V and 2 bases at J, with 9 bases in the middle. Full variable domain (outside the CDR3, taken from reference TRBV5-1 and TRBJ2-3): KAGVTQTPRYLIKTRGQQVTLSCSPISGHRSVSWYQQTPGQGLQFLFEYFSETQRNKGNFPGRFSGRQFSNSRSEMNVSTLELGDSALYLCASSFSVDTDTQYFGPGTRLTVL.

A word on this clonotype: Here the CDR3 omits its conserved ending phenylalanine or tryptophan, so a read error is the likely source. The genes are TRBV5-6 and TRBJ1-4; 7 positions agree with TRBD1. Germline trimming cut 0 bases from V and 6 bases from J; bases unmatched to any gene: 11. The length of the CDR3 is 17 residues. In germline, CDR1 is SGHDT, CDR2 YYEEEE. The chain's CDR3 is CASSLGQGHSRYEKLFL. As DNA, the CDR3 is TGTGCCAGCAGCTTGGGACAGGGCCATAGTCGGTATGAAAAACTGTTTCTT.

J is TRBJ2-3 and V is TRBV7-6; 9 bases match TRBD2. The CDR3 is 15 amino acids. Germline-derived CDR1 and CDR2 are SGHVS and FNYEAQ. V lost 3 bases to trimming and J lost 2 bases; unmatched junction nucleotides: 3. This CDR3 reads CASSFSSGDTDTQYF. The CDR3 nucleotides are TGTGCCAGCAGCTTTTCTAGCGGGGACACAGATACGCAGTATTTT. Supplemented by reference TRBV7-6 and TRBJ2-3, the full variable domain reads GAGVSQSPRYKVTKRGQDVALRCDPISGHVSLYWYRQALGQGPEFLTYFNYEAQQDKSGLPNDRFSAERPEGSISTLTIQRTEQRDSAMYRCASSFSSGDTDTQYFGPGTRLTVL.